This note documents a single T cell receptor beta chain sequence. Its target is not known. Naive CD8 cells lacked CD45RO and underwent positive selection for CCR7, leaving out terminally differentiated effector memory CD45RA+ cells. This CDR3 spans 15 amino acids. Trimming at V came to 3 bases and at J to 3 bases, leaving 4 bases not matched to a gene. CDR1 is SGDLS and CDR2 is YYNGEE in the germline V gene. These data come from a study of shared clonotypes between healthy human individuals. Study results and caveats: The donor pool, a small one, limited the genetic and exposure-history diversity represented. Inspection by rarefaction showed sorted-subset sequencing to be incomplete despite large depth.

The authors' processing: Because ImmunoSEQ provided only junction sequences with no quality scores, the filtering differed. Sequenced by immunoSEQ multiplex PCR; TCRdb stores in-frame clones only, minus some. The V and J calls and clone size were taken over from that table, and D and trimming were inferred from the DNA. The sample lists some 1,900,000 clones, around 96% seen once, with 1% to 1.5% in the top ten. The sample taken for sequencing was naive CD8+ T cells sorted from blood. The receptor was isolated from a man aged 18-30 years in good health. V usage is TRBV9 and J usage is TRBJ2-1; 9 nucleotides line up with TRBD1. In DNA form, the CDR3 reads TGTGCCAGCAGCGAGGGGACAGGGAACTACAATGAGCAGTTCTTC. Protein product: CASSEGTGNYNEQFF.